This T cell receptor (beta chain) originates from a study of human T cells and chemical hapten exposure. Study-level background: During the approximately 23-week study period, patients had diphenylcyclopropenone applied to the scalp every week.

In TCRdb, the RACE reads were re-called with MiXCR into one record per CDR3 protein. Among approximately 120,000 distinct CDR3 sequences listed, roughly a tenth were seen once. This clonotype was observed a handful of times. Sample time point: patch test 2, 6 weeks after DPC sensitization. Stated treatment: therapeutic diphenylcyclopropenone sensitization with weekly scalp DPC. V was shortened by 0 bases and J by 4 bases, with 9 bases between the two germline ends. Germline V gene sequence: CDR1 LGHNA, CDR2 YSLEER. The length of the CDR3 is 15 residues. The input for sequencing was whole blood, taken in connection with sensitization to the hapten diphenylcyclopropenone (DPC). The J gene is TRBJ2-2, the V gene TRBV4-3; D gene ambiguous. This TCR was recovered from a woman in her thirties or forties with alopecia areata. Some clones in this sample may be carry-over from other donors' samples. CDR3 sequence reads: CASSQEINFTGELFF. CDR3 sequence (DNA): TGCGCCAGCAGCCAAGAAATCAACTTCACCGGGGAGCTGTTTTTT.